This record looks at one T cell receptor (beta chain) sequence and its context. Study processing details: Reference gene primer amplification in the assay estimated nucleated cell counts. Method: immunoSEQ multiplex PCR; TCRdb's copy keeps in-frame clones and lacks some. V, J and clone size are taken as reported in that table, and D and trimming were inferred from the DNA itself. The sample includes 200,000 to 250,000 clones, about 90% seen only once; the top ten take approximately 2.5%. CDR3 length: 15 amino acids. Trimming cost V 4 bases and J 5 bases; bases outside gene matches: 8. From germline, CDR1 is KGHSH and CDR2 LQKENI. The data were taken from a study of blood T cell repertoires in COVID-19. Looking at the study overall: Donors in the United States, Italy and Spain gave samples during acute or convalescent COVID-19. Sample material is recorded as cDNA or gDNA derived from T cells, B-cell-depleted T cells, or PBMCs.

Sequenced material: peripheral blood. J is TRBJ2-7 and V is TRBV18; TRBD1 matches at 10 bases. This TCR derives from a young man with COVID-19, enrolled during active disease. CDR3 sequence: CASSQSTGGLDEQYF. CDR3 nucleotides: TGTGCCAGCTCACAATCGACAGGGGGCTTAGACGAGCAGTACTTC.